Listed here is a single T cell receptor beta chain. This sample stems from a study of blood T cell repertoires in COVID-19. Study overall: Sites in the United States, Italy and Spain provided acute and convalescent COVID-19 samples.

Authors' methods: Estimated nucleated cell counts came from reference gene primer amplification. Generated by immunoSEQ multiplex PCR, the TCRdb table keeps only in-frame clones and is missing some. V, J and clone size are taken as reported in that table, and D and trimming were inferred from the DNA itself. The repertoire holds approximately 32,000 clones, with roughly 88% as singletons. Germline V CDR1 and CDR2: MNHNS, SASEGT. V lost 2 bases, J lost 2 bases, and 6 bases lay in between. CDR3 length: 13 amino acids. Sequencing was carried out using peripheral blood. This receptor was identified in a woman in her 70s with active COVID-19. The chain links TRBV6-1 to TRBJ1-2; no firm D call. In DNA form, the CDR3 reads TGTGCCAGCAGTGAAAAAGCAAACTATGGCTACACCTTC. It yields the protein CASSEKANYGYTF.